This TCR beta chain was identified during a study of T cell clonality in common variable immunodeficiency. Germline CDR1 is KGHSH and CDR2 is LQKENI. The V gene end was trimmed by 5 bases and the J gene end by 4 bases; junction bases not matched to a gene: 10. The CDR3 contains 15 residues. Clones were read by immunoSEQ multiplex PCR, and TCRdb kept only the in-frame ones, dropping some. This sample has fewer than 75,000 clones, each found more than once. The sample holds many counts of this clone. Its target is not known. Read sequence stops 3 residues before the CDR3 end, and the germline J gene provides the missing end. Findings and limits, study-wide: TCRbeta clonality was increased in CVID versus healthy controls.

The sequencing input was peripheral blood mononuclear cells. This chain connects TRBV18 to TRBJ1-1; 7 nucleotides agree with TRBD1. The TCR sequence derives from a person aged 18 to 75 in good health. CDR3 bases read: TGTGCCAGCTCAGTTCTGGACAGGTTCACCACTGAA. Translation: CASSVLDRFTTE. The whole CDR3 is CASSVLDRFTTEAFF.